Listed below are T cell receptor beta chains from one sample, sequenced in a study of neurological immune-mediated disorders. TCRdb re-derived calls from the 5' RACE reads in MiXCR, one entry per CDR3 protein. The top ten clones hold 2.5% to 3.5% of a sample with more than 45,000 distinct CDR3 sequences, 2% to 3% of them seen once. Source material: PBMCs. Every receptor here comes from a middle-aged man with multiple sclerosis. Both conserved end residues are part of each CDR3.

j_call	v_call	cdr3_aa
TRBJ2-6	TRBV20-1	CSAGEPSSGANVLTF
TRBJ2-7	TRBV20-1	CSAKRLDRETYEQYF
TRBJ1-6	TRBV20-1	CSARDLGTDFYNSPLHF
TRBJ2-1	TRBV28	CASSLLGPEQFF
TRBJ2-5	TRBV18	CASSPTRQTAFQETQYF
TRBJ2-3	TRBV30	CAWSSLRGGTDTQYF
TRBJ2-5	TRBV12-3/TRBV12-4	CASSLGQVQETQYF
TRBJ2-5	TRBV3-1	CASSQGPQGAETQYF
TRBJ1-1	TRBV20-1	CSASIENTEAFF
TRBJ1-1	TRBV7-3	CASSLYKGSTEAFF
TRBJ1-2	TRBV4-3	CASSQDHGQGAVTF
TRBJ1-4	TRBV11-2	CASSLARDSFYEKLFF
TRBJ1-2	TRBV7-2	CASSLALPGNYGYTF
TRBJ2-4	TRBV6-1	CASSELEQGARNIQYF
TRBJ2-1	TRBV5-1	CASSPSGDLNEQFF
TRBJ1-4	TRBV20-1	CSARGLGAREKLFF
TRBJ2-5	TRBV7-2	CASSLLPGMETQYF
TRBJ2-5	TRBV6-5	CASSYSLNRGGLETQYF
TRBJ2-1	TRBV27	CASSLRWKTGANYNEQFF
TRBJ2-2	TRBV5-1	CASSMDSLGTGELFF
TRBJ2-1	TRBV3-1	CASSPRRGPNNEQFF
TRBJ2-5	TRBV18	CASSPIGRETQYF
TRBJ2-5	TRBV5-1	CASSLLLAANQETQYF
TRBJ1-4	TRBV6-1	CASSEAIELFF
TRBJ2-7	TRBV20-1	CSARDRLDEQYF
TRBJ2-5	TRBV7-2	CASGFKLGPEETQYF
TRBJ2-1	TRBV5-1	CASSLSGSGQFNEQFF
TRBJ2-7	TRBV7-2	CASSLDLGRYEQYF
TRBJ2-3	TRBV28	CASSFHGSTDTQYF
TRBJ2-7	TRBV28	CASGRGRGRGDNF
TRBJ1-1	TRBV3-1	CASSQDWDRVVNTEAFF
TRBJ1-6	TRBV3-1	CASSQSSYNSPLHF